This entry features one TCR beta chain sequence. The data belong to a study of blood T cell repertoires in COVID-19. Study as a whole: Italy, Spain and the United States were the sources of the convalescent and acute COVID-19 samples. The cDNA or gDNA used as material had been derived from T cells, B-cell-depleted T cells, or PBMCs.

Original analysis: It was from reference gene primer amplification that nucleated cell counts were estimated. Generated by immunoSEQ multiplex PCR, the TCRdb table keeps only in-frame clones and is missing some. D and trimming come from the DNA, and the V and J calls and clone size come from that table. The table has about 75,000 clones, 85% to 90% seen once. The sequence derives from a human donor in a cohort sampled during active COVID-19. Sequencing was performed on peripheral blood.

The CDR3 DNA is TGTGCCAGCAGCTTAGGAGGCGGGACCACAGATACGCAGTATTTT. It encodes CASSLGGGTTDTQYF. The V call is TRBV11-2, the J call TRBJ2-3, with D possibly being TRBD2 (6 bases). With 1 base removed from V and 2 bases from J, the gap between germline ends came to 10 bases. The germline CDR1 and CDR2 sequences are SGHAT and FQNNGV. The CDR3 consists of 15 residues.